Sequencing of this TCR beta chain was carried out in a study of robustness of blood B and T cell sequencing (dated by TCRdb to between 2018 and 2020). A note on the overall study: The goal of the study was to find out how much peripheral blood is required to reliably describe the TCRbeta and IgG repertoires of an individual. In each of the ten independently drawn blood samples, TCRbeta and IgG repertoires were quantified. As technical replicates, two replicate TCRbeta cDNA libraries were made from one shared RNA pool taken from a single 10 ml draw. What the study reported, not specific to this receptor: Evidence of cross-contamination, likely from batch processing, showed up in one pair of TCRbeta libraries, so the UMI-sequence pairs shared by that pair of libraries were removed. Coverage of the top 10,000 TCRbeta clonotypes approached saturation when 3 or 4 tubes (about 30-45 ml blood) were combined. Because EDTA tubes had to be fractionated immediately, the use of EDTA tubes in multi-site collections was limited. A full plateau was not reached by TCRbeta rarefaction curves, suggesting under-sequencing or many low-abundance clonotypes. No improvement in the overlap of rare TCRbeta clonotypes was observed when tubes were pooled, implying that much larger blood volumes would be needed for rare TCRbeta clonotypes to be captured. When technical replicate libraries were compared, 85% to 95% of the top 10,000 TCRbeta clonotypes in one library also turned up in the other. Every single 10 ml sample contained the 1,000 most abundant TCRbeta clonotypes from the pooled draws.

This clonotype has a handful of counts. Its antigen is still unknown. Per-base quality was not reported, and no clone a single base away is much larger than it. Including cysteine and phenylalanine, the CDR3 has 14 amino acids. The kept DNA is CDR3 alone, 42 bases in frame from the first base. V and J are truncated by 3 bases and 5 bases respectively, leaving an intervening sequence of 13 bases. The germline V gene (reference sequence) provides CDR1 LNHNV and CDR2 YYDKDF. TCRbeta repertoires were quantified from mRNA rather than genomic DNA, which captures expressed receptors. Without cell sorting, buffy coat leukocytes were collected into Trizol, and RNA was extracted using the Direct-zol RNA MiniPrep Plus kit. To separate plasma, buffy coat and red blood cells, the EDTA blood tubes were centrifuged right away at 4 degrees C. Receptors were amplified or captured by PCR. Sequenced on an Illumina MiSeq. Synthesis of cDNA relied on SMARTScribe reverse transcriptase together with a 5' template-switch oligo that added a universal priming site. Each cDNA molecule was tagged by a 12-nucleotide random unique molecular identifier (UMI) carried on the template-switch oligo. During reverse transcription, chain-specific reverse primers targeted TCRbeta transcripts. Uracil DNA glycosylase treatment removed residual template-switch adapters, and cDNA was purified with a Qiagen MinElute kit. For the first PCR, KAPA HiFi HotStart ReadyMix was used for 20 to 25 cycles, with amplification split across four 50 ul reactions containing step-out primers. Before further amplification, first-round PCR products were gel-purified. Illumina Nextera adapters were added in a second 8-cycle PCR, after which libraries were purified and pooled. For each TCRbeta molecule, the UMI barcode was captured by a 50-nucleotide 5' read. In the original analysis: The MIGEC toolkit was used to group reads by UMI into consensus reads. PEAR was used to merge forward and reverse consensus reads, producing the final reads. A custom decontamination script removed identical UMI-sequence pairs shared across libraries, treating them as cross-sample contamination. MIGMAP, a wrapper around IgBLAST, was used to carry out V(D)J assignment and CDR3 extraction. TCR clonotypes were defined by identical V gene, J gene and CDR3 amino acid sequence, and CDR1 and CDR2 were left unsequenced. Using fastp trimming at Q25 and MiXCR clonotype assembly, TCRdb reanalyzed the public sequencing data and kept in-frame beta chains. Entries are consolidated by CDR3 protein sequence, retaining the most common genes and DNA. TCRdb, rather than the study authors, made the V and J calls. This sample comprises roughly 1,600 distinct CDR3 sequences, more than 40% of them detected only once. Approximately 38% of the sample is taken by the ten largest.

Rearrangement joined TRBV15 to TRBJ1-2; D gene: possibly TRBD1, on 5 matching bases. The sample was peripheral blood. The origin of this receptor is a human donor in good health. The DNA sequence is as follows: TGTGCCACCAGCAGGGGGGGGATATCATATGGCTACACCTTC. Its translation reads: CATSRGGISYGYTF. With all but the CDR3 taken from the reference TRBV15 and TRBJ1-2 genes, the full variable domain is: DAMVIQNPRYQVTQFGKPVTLSCSQTLNHNVMYWYQQKSSQAPKLLFHYYDKDFNNEADTPDNFQSRRPNTSFCFLDIRSPGLGDTAMYLCATSRGGISYGYTFGSGTRLTVV.